The sequence of this T cell receptor (beta chain) was determined in a study of blood T cells in healthy people across ages. Points from the study as a whole: Researchers report that TCR beta diversity correlated strongly with naive T cell percentage.

After removal of 0 bases from V and 3 bases from J, the junction contained 5 bases not matched to a gene. The germline CDR1 and CDR2 sequences are MNHEY and SMNVEV (reference sequence). The length of the CDR3 is 17 residues. Primers used in a second PCR of about 7 to 11 cycles were a sample-barcoded 5' primer and a J-beta primer mix. TCRdb re-called the 5' RACE reads through MiXCR, storing one row per CDR3 protein. Altogether some 1,500,000 distinct CDR3 sequences are present, less than 45% being singletons, with the ten largest covering about 4%. Concerning this clonotype: Its antigen is still unknown.

This clonotype originated in a woman between 18 and 29 years old in good health. The sample comprised blood. This chain uses TRBV27 with TRBJ1-6, with 7 nucleotides matching TRBD1. CDR3 amino acids: CASSLSWDSYYNSPLHF. CDR3 DNA sequence: TGTGCCAGCAGTTTATCGTGGGACAGTTACTATAATTCACCCCTCCACTTT.